The entry below describes one TCR beta chain. Its matching antigen is unknown. The sample is drawn from a study of cytomegalovirus exposure and HLA in healthy donors. Study results and caveats: Previously analyzed data showed that most TCR beta V segments were productive at a frequency of about 90% or about 30%.

It was with 60 Vbeta and 13 Jbeta primers that the PCR ran. Sequencing used immunoSEQ multiplex PCR; TCRdb keeps in-frame clones, though not all of them. Of about 140,000 clones listed, 77% are singletons. The germline V gene encodes CDR1 MNHNS and CDR2 SASEGT. This CDR3 is built from 14 residues. Unmatched junction bases numbered 7, after V lost 6 bases and J lost 6 bases. The sequencing sample was made of PBMCs. The sequence came from a man aged 25-45 years in good health and CMV-seronegative. The gene calls are TRBV6-1 and TRBJ2-3; 9 nucleotides match TRBD1. CDR3: CASSDRGGPDTQYF. In DNA form, the CDR3 reads TGTGCCAGCAGCGACAGGGGGGGTCCCGATACGCAGTATTTT.